Reported below is one T cell receptor (beta chain). What it recognizes is unknown. The source of the sample is a study of cytomegalovirus exposure and HLA in healthy donors. The CDR3 runs 14 residues. The V gene end was trimmed by 8 bases and the J gene end by 3 bases; junction bases not matched to a gene: 8. CDR1 and CDR2 from the germline V gene are SNHLY and FYNNEI. Study-wide findings and caveats: Being productive about 87% or about 30% of the time was typical of most TCR beta V segments in an earlier analysis. One cluster of highly shared sequence variants probably arose as a sequencing artifact. A list of around 150 TCR beta chains associated with cytomegalovirus was given. Most TCR sequences proved rare, with some public TCRs found in many donors.

The PCR contained 60 Vbeta and 13 Jbeta primers. Measured with immunoSEQ multiplex PCR; TCRdb has only the in-frame clones, and not every one. The table records around 140,000 clones, 70% to 85% of them present only once. The chain combines TRBV2 with TRBJ2-3; 7 positions agree with TRBD1. Sequencing input: PBMCs. This TCR was recovered from a male donor in good health and CMV-seronegative. The CDR3 region is CASRVMGQTDTQYF. CDR3 coding DNA: TGTGCCAGCCGAGTGATGGGACAGACAGATACGCAGTATTTT.